This T cell receptor (beta chain) was identified during a study of shared clonotypes between healthy human individuals. Cells designated naive CD8 were CD45RO-negative and were positively selected for CCR7, with terminally differentiated effector memory CD45RA+ cells excluded. Only one count was recorded for this clone. Its antigen is not identified. V lost 9 bases, J lost 6 bases, and 8 bases stayed unmatched. The CDR3 spans 14 residues. CDR1 and CDR2 from the germline V gene are MNHEY and SMNVEV (reference sequence). Study outcomes and limitations: Lower generation probabilities were found for non-shared clonotypes than for those shared by all four donors. Larger richness was generally estimated for naive than memory subsets. A handful of donors showed sharing of 4.5% to 5% of naive CD4 clonotypes.

Under the authors' procedure: In the immunoSEQ data, sequences were junction-only and lacked quality scores, so filtering differed. Assay: immunoSEQ multiplex PCR; the TCRdb copy retains only in-frame clones and omits some. The V and J calls and clone size were taken over from that table, and D and trimming were inferred from the DNA. The sample holds approximately 840,000 clones; 96% are singletons and the top ten take about 0.22%. This clonotype originated in a man aged 25 to 40 in good health. The J gene is TRBJ2-2, the V gene TRBV27; TRBD1 aligns across 9 bases. Sequenced sample: naive CD8+ T cells sorted from blood. DNA of the CDR3: TGTGCCAGTAGGGTGGGACAGGGTTCCGGGGAGCTGTTTTTT. Its protein product is CASRVGQGSGELFF.